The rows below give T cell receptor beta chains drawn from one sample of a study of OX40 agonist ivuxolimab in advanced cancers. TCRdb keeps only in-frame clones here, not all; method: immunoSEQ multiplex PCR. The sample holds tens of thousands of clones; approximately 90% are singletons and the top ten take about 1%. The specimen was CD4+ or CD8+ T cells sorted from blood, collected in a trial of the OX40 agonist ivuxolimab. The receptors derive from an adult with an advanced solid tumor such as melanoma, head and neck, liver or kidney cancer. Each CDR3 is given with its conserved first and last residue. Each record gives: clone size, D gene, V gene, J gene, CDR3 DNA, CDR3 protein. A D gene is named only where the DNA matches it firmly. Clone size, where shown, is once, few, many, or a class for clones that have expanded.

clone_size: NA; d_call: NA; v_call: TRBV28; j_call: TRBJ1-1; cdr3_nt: TGTGCCAGCAGCCTGGGGGCAGCCAGTGAAGCTTTCTTT; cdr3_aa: CASSLGAASEAFF
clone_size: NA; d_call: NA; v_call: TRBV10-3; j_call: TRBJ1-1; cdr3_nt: TGTGCCATCAGTGAGTCGGTCCTTGAAGCTTTCTTT; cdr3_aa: CAISESVLEAFF
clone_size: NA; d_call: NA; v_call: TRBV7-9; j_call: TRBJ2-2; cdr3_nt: TGTGCCAGCAGCTTAGGACCCACCGGGGAGCTGTTTTTT; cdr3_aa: CASSLGPTGELFF
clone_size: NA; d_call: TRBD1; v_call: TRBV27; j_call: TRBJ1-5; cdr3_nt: TGTGCCAGCAGGCCTAACTTCCAGGGGGGCGATCAGCCCCAGCATTTT; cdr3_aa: CASRPNFQGGDQPQHF
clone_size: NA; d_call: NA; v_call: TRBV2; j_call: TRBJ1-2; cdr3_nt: TGTGCCAGCAGTGAAGGGCCCAAGCTTCGGGATGGCTACACCTTC; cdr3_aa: CASSEGPKLRDGYTF
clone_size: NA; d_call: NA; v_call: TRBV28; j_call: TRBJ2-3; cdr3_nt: TGTGCCAGCAGTTCTACAGCTAGCACAGATACGCAGTATTTT; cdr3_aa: CASSSTASTDTQYF
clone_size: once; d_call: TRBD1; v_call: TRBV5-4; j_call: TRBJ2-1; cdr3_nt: TGTGCCAGCAGCTCCGGACAGGGGAACGACAATGAGCAGTTCTTC; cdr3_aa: CASSSGQGNDNEQFF
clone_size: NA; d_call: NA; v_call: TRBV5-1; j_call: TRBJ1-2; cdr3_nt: TGCGCCAGCAGCCTGGACGGGGAAGTGGGGGGCTACACCTTC; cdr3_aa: CASSLDGEVGGYTF
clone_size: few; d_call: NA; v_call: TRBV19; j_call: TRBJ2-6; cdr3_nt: TGTGCCAGTATAGGGACCTCTGGGGCCAACGTCCTGACTTTC; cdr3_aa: CASIGTSGANVLTF
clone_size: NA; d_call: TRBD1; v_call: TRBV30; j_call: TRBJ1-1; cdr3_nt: TGTGCCTGGAGTTGGTCGACAGGGATGACTGAAGCTTTCTTT; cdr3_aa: CAWSWSTGMTEAFF
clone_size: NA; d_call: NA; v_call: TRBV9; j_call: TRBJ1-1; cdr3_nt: TGTGCCAGCAGCACCCGGGACGGAGACGTAAGAGCTTTCTTT; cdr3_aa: CASSTRDGDVRAFF
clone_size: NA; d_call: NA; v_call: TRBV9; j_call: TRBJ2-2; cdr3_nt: TGTGCCAGCAGCCCGAAGAGTGGCGGGGCGAGCACCGGGGAGCTGTTTTTT; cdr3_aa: CASSPKSGGASTGELFF
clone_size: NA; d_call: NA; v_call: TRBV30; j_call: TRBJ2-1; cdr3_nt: TGTGCCTTTCGGGACCGAAGCTCCTACAATGAGCAGTTCTTC; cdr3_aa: CAFRDRSSYNEQFF
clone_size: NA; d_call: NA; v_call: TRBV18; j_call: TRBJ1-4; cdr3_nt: TGTGCCAGCTCATCCCTTGGTGAAAAACTGTTTTTT; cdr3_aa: CASSSLGEKLFF
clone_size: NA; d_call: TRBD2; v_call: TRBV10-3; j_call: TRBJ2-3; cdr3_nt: TGTGCCACAATTTATGGCACTAGCGGGAGCCGAGATACGCAGTATTTT; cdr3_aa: CATIYGTSGSRDTQYF
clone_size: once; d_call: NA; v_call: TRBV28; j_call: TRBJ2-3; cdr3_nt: TGTGCCAGCAGTTTCTCAGGGCTAGGGGCAGATACGCAGTATTTT; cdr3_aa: CASSFSGLGADTQYF
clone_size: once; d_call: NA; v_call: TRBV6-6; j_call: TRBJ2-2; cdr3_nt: TGTGCCAGCAGTCCGTCCGGGGTTGGGGAGCTGTTTTTT; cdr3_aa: CASSPSGVGELFF
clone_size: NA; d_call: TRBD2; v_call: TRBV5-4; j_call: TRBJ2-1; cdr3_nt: TGTGCCAGCAGCCCAACGGGAGGGGCCAGTTACAATGAGCAGTTCTTC; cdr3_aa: CASSPTGGASYNEQFF
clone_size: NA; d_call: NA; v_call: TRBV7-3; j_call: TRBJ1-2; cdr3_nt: TGTGCCAGCAGCTCAGGGACGGGGAACTATGGCTACACCTTC; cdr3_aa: CASSSGTGNYGYTF
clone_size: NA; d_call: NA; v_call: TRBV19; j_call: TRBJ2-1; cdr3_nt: TGTGCCAGTAAGACGGGAGTCATGGACAATGAGCAGTTCTTC; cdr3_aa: CASKTGVMDNEQFF
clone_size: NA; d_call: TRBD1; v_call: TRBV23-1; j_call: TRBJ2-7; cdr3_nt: TGCGCCAGCAGCCCCGGGACAGGGGGCAAGTACGAGCAGTACTTC; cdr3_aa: CASSPGTGGKYEQYF